The 9 T cell receptor beta chains below come from one sample, sequenced in a study of T-cell memory formation after mild COVID-19. One entry per CDR3 protein results from TCRdb running MiXCR on the 5' RACE reads. The sample shows 25,000 to 35,000 distinct CDR3 sequences, roughly 12% of them seen only once. Input material: PBMCs or a T cell subset sorted from them (not recorded which). The source is an adult woman who had mild COVID-19 (a few samples of this study predate the infection). Cell type and time point are not known.

The rearrangement uses TRBV6-2 or TRBV6-3 and TRBJ2-1, with D possibly being TRBD2 (5 bases). V shed 6 bases and J shed 8 bases, with 14 bases lying between them. In germline, CDR1 is MNHEY, CDR2 SVGEGT. The CDR3 runs to 13 residues. The CDR3 is CASSRRAAHEQFF. For the CDR3, the DNA is TGTGCCAGCAGCCGGCGAGCGGCCCATGAGCAGTTCTTC.

The chain recombines TRBV7-9 with TRBJ1-6; D may be TRBD1 (5 bases). The CDR3 is 13 residues long. V lost 5 bases, J lost 6 bases, and 8 bases lay in between. Germline CDR1 and CDR2: SEHNR and FQNEAQ (reference sequence). The CDR3 sequence: CASSRGINSPLHF. For the CDR3, the DNA is TGTGCCAGCAGCAGGGGAATTAATTCACCCCTCCACTTT.

This clonotype was seen repeatedly, ten times or more. The chain carries TRBV24-1 and TRBJ2-1, with TRBD2 identical over 15 bases. The CDR3 is made up of 15 amino acids. CDR1 and CDR2 (germline): KGHDR, SFDVKD. Trimming took 10 bases from V and 8 from J; bases not matched to a gene: 8. The CDR3 DNA follows: TGTGCCACGAGGACTAGCGGGAGGGCCGGAGATGAGCAGTTCTTC. Translated: CATRTSGRAGDEQFF.

This clonotype was recorded many times. V and J are TRBV10-3 and TRBJ1-3; D gene ambiguous. CDR1 and CDR2 from the germline V gene are ENHRY and SYGVKD. This CDR3 has 14 residues. Trimming stripped 3 bases from V and 0 bases from J, with 6 bases between. The CDR3 reads CAISDSASGNTIYF. The CDR3 DNA reads as TGTGCCATCAGTGACAGTGCCTCTGGAAACACCATATATTTT.

This clonotype was recorded at least ten times. V and J are TRBV12-3 or TRBV12-4 and TRBJ2-7, with 14 bases identical to TRBD2. CDR3 size: 17 residues. The junction had 13 bases not matched to a gene; V was cut back by 9 bases and J by 3 bases. CDR3 residues: CASSGLAGEGGHYEQYF. The DNA for the CDR3 is TGTGCCAGTTCGGGACTAGCGGGAGAAGGGGGACACTACGAGCAGTACTTC.

This clonotype was counted at least ten times. CDR3 region: CSARDPDRESTDTQYF. DNA of the CDR3: TGCAGTGCTAGAGACCCCGACCGGGAAAGCACAGATACGCAGTATTTT. The chain uses TRBV20-1 and TRBJ2-3, with D tentatively TRBD2 (5 bases). Deletions cut 0 bases from V and 0 bases from J, with 13 bases between. Looked up from germline, CDR1 is DFQATT and CDR2 is SNEGSKA (reference sequence). The CDR3 has 16 amino acids.

The chain is built from TRBV5-1 and TRBJ2-3; D unresolved. The germline V gene encodes CDR1 SGHRS and CDR2 YFSETQ. CDR3 size: 14 residues. V was clipped by 2 bases and J by 5 bases, with 12 bases between them. The CDR3 sequence is CASSFGGLGDTQYF. The CDR3 bases are TGCGCCAGCAGCTTCGGTGGGTTGGGAGATACGCAGTATTTT.

This clonotype has a count of ten or more. J is TRBJ2-3 and V is TRBV3-1; the match to TRBD1 covers 7 bases. V gave up 4 bases and J gave up 1 base; unmatched junction bases: 5. CDR3 length: 15 amino acids. Germline CDR1 and CDR2: LGHDT and YNNKEL (reference sequence). The CDR3 DNA reads TGTGCCAGCAGCCCCAGGACAGGCCGCACAGATACGCAGTATTTT. This sequence encodes CASSPRTGRTDTQYF.

This clonotype was counted at least ten times. The V gene is TRBV6-2 or TRBV6-3, the J gene TRBJ2-1; TRBD1 agrees at 10 bases. Germline CDR1 and CDR2: MNHEY and SVGEGT. This CDR3 contains 15 residues. V dropped 6 bases and J dropped 9; count of bases not matched to a gene: 11. The CDR3 coding sequence is TGTGCCAGCAGACCCGGGACAGGGGAAGTTAGTGAGCAGTTCTTC. This encodes CASRPGTGEVSEQFF.